The table lists the clone carrying this T cell receptor beta chain with many counts. What it recognizes is unknown. Researchers took RNA transcripts and amplified the TCR beta CDR3 regions from them. TCR CDR3 regions were first amplified by RT-PCR with HTBI primers. TCRdb ran MiXCR on the multiplex PCR reads and lists one entry per CDR3 protein. In the table there are under 200,000 distinct CDR3 sequences, just under 9.5% of which are singletons. This sample was included in a study of T cells in Graves' hyperthyroidism and ophthalmopathy. Study findings and constraints: Also found in blood were most expanded thyroid clonotypes above 0.001.

In germline, CDR1 is MDHEN, CDR2 SYDVKM. Trimming took 7 bases from V and 0 from J, leaving 13 bases between them. This CDR3 has 15 residues. The receptor comes from a woman between 18 and 29 years old with Graves' hyperthyroidism that later progressed to Graves' ophthalmopathy. The sample consisted of blood. The chain is built from TRBV28 and TRBJ1-3; tentative D call: TRBD1 (5 bases). The CDR3: CASTLGGSSGNTIYF. The CDR3 DNA sequence: TGTGCCAGCACCTTGGGGGGGAGCTCTGGAAACACCATATATTTT.